Below are 10 T cell receptor beta chains sequenced from a single sample in a study of regulatory T cells in long-lasting Graves disease. The time point was: persistent/refractory GD, antithyroid drugs over 5 years with positive TRAb. PBMC-derived RNA was used for the TCR library. Arm-PCR with iRepertoire HTBI primers amplified the CDR3 regions for these TCR beta libraries. MiXCR, applied by TCRdb to the multiplex PCR reads, yields one record per CDR3 protein. The sample yields some 470,000 distinct CDR3 sequences, 20% to 25% seen once. The starting material was peripheral blood mononuclear cells (PBMCs), obtained when the disease was refractory, from a patient treated with antithyroid drugs. The receptors were sampled from a female donor with Graves disease.

This clonotype was seen at least ten times. The chain carries TRBV11-2 and TRBJ2-4; tentatively, D is TRBD1 or TRBD2 (6 bases each). V was cut by 5 bases and J by 5 bases, with 13 bases left in between. This CDR3 spans 14 amino acids. The germline CDR1 and CDR2 sequences are SGHAT and FQNNGV. CDR3 amino acids: CASSHPRGQNIQYF. The CDR3 DNA is TGTGCCAGCAGCCACCCCCGGGGGCAAAACATTCAGTACTTC.

The chain carries TRBV27 and TRBJ1-2, with D perhaps TRBD1 (6 bases). Germline V gene data show CDR1 as MNHEY and CDR2 as SMNVEV (reference sequence). Trimming removed 4 bases at V and 7 bases at J, with 13 bases between. The length of the CDR3 is 13 residues. CDR3 nucleotide sequence: TGTGCCAGCAGTTCGACAGGTTCTATTGGCTACACCTTC. It translates to CASSSTGSIGYTF.

J is TRBJ2-5 and V is TRBV6-5, with a weak D call TRBD1 (7 bases). V was trimmed by 5 bases and J by 1 base, leaving 14 bases between them. The germline V gene encodes CDR1 MNHEY and CDR2 SVGAGI. The CDR3 runs to 15 residues. This chain's CDR3 is CASSGGTAFQETQYF. DNA for the CDR3: TGTGCCAGCAGTGGCGGGACAGCTTTCCAAGAGACCCAGTACTTC.

This clonotype was counted only a few times. This chain connects TRBV19 to TRBJ2-7, with D unclear. This CDR3 region has 16 residues. Germline lookup yields CDR1 LNHDA and CDR2 SQIVND (reference sequence). V was clipped by 3 bases and J by 1 base, with 16 bases between them. CDR3 amino acids: CASSIYLGPDSYEQYF. The DNA for the CDR3 is TGTGCCAGTAGTATTTATCTGGGTCCCGATTCCTACGAGCAGTACTTC.

This clonotype was recorded many times. CDR3 residues: CASSDPTVNTEAFF. In DNA, the CDR3 is TGTGCCAGCAGCGACCCGACAGTGAACACTGAAGCTTTCTTT. The V call is TRBV28, the J call TRBJ1-1, with D maybe TRBD1 (5 bases). Deletions cut 6 bases from V and 0 bases from J, with 11 bases between. Germline CDR1 and CDR2: MDHEN and SYDVKM. CDR3 size: 14 residues.

This clonotype was counted at least ten times. V usage is TRBV20-1 and J usage is TRBJ1-4; a weak D match, TRBD1 (6 bases). CDR3 length: 13 amino acids. V was clipped by 3 bases and J by 3 bases, with 8 bases between them. Germline CDR1 reads DFQATT; CDR2 reads SNEGSKA (reference sequence). This CDR3 reads CSARGASNEKLFF. The CDR3 DNA sequence: TGCAGTGCTAGGGGGGCGTCTAATGAAAAACTGTTTTTT.

The chain couples TRBV9 to TRBJ1-1; TRBD1 agrees at 10 bases. Germline-derived CDR1 and CDR2 are SGDLS and YYNGEE. The CDR3 has 12 amino acids. The trim removed 7 bases at V and 5 bases at J, leaving 2 bases unmatched. CDR3 sequence (DNA): TGTGCCAGCGGACAGGGGGGGACTGAAGCTTTCTTT. It encodes CASGQGGTEAFF.

Here the CDR3 DNA reads TGCAGCGTTGTCGGCGGGCTCACTAACACCGGGGAGCTGTTTTTT. It yields the protein CSVVGGLTNTGELFF. The gene calls are TRBV29-1 and TRBJ2-2; tentative D call: TRBD2 (5 bases). Trimming took 4 bases from V and 2 from J, leaving 14 bases between them. CDR1 is SQVTM and CDR2 is ANQGSEA in the germline V gene. The CDR3 has 15 amino acids.

This clonotype was observed a few times. This chain links TRBV10-3 with TRBJ1-3; D uncertain. The CDR3 runs 16 residues. V gave up 0 bases and J gave up 2 bases, with 11 bases separating them. Per germline, CDR1 ENHRY and CDR2 SYGVKD. CDR3 bases: TGTGCCATCAGTGAGTCGCGCGCTACCGCTGGAAACACCATATATTTT. Its protein product is CAISESRATAGNTIYF.

The chain is built from TRBV5-5 and TRBJ2-7; TRBD1 is a possible D gene (5 bases). The CDR3 has 15 amino acids. V was trimmed by 0 bases and J by 0 bases, leaving 10 bases between them. Per germline, CDR1 SGHKS and CDR2 YYEKEE (reference sequence). DNA of the CDR3: TGTGCCAGCAGCTTGGGACAGCCCACCTCCTACGAGCAGTACTTC. Translation gives CASSLGQPTSYEQYF.